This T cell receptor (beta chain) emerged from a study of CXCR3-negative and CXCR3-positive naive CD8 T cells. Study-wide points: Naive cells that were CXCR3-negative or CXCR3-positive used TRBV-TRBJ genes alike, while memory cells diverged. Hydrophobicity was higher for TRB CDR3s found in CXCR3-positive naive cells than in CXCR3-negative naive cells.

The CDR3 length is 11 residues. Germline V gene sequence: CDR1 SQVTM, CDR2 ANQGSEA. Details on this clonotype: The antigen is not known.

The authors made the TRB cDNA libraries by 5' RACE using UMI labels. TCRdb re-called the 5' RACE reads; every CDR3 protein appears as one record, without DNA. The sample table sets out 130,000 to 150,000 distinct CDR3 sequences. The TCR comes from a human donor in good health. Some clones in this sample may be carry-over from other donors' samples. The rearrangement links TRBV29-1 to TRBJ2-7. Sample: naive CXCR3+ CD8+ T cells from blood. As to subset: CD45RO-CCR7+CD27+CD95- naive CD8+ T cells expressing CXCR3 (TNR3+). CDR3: CSAGQPVEQYF.